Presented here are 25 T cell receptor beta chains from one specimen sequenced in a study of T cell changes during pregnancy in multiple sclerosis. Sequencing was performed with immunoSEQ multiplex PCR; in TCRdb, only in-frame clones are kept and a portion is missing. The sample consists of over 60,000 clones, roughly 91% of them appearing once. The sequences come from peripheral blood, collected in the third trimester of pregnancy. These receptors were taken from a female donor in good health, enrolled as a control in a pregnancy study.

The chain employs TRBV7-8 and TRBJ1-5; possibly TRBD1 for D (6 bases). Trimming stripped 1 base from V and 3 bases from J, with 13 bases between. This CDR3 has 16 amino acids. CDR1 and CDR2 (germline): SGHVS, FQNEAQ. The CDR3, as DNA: TGTGCCAGCAGCTTAGAAGGAACAGGGCTCAATCAGCCCCAGCATTTT. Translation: CASSLEGTGLNQPQHF.

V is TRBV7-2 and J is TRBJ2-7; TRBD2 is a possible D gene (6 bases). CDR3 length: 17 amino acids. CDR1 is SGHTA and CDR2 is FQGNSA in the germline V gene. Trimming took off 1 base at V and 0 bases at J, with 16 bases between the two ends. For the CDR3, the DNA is TGTGCCAGCAGCTTAGATGGGAGAGGCGGGGTCTCCTACGAGCAGTACTTC. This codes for CASSLDGRGGVSYEQYF. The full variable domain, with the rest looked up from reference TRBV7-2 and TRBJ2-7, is GAGVSQSPSNKVTEKGKDVELRCDPISGHTALYWYRQSLGQGLEFLIYFQGNSAPDKSGLPSDRFSAERTGGSVSTLTIQRTQQEDSAVYLCASSLDGRGGVSYEQYFGPGTRLTVT.

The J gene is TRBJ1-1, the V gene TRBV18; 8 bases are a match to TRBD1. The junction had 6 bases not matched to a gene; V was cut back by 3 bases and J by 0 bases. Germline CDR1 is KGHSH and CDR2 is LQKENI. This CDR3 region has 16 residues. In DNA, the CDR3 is TGTGCCAGCTCACCTCAGGGGGCTGGAATGAACACTGAAGCTTTCTTT. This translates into CASSPQGAGMNTEAFF.

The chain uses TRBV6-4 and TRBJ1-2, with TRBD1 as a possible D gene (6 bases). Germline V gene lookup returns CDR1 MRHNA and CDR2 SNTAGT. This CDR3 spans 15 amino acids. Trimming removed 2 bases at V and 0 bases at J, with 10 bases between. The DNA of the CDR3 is TGTGCCAGCAGTGACCCAGGACAGCCTAACTATGGCTACACCTTC. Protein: CASSDPGQPNYGYTF.

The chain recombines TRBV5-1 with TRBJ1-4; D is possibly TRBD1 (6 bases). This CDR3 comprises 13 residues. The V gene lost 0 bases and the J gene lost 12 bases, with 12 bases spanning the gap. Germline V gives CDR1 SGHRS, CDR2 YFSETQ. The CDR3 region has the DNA TGCGCCAGCAGCTTGGACGCAGGGGCCGAACTGTTTTTT. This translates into CASSLDAGAELFF.

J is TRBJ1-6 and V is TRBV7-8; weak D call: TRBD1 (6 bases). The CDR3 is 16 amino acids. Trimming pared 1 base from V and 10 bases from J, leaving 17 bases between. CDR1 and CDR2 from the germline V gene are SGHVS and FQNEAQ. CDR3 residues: CASSLGRGGARSPLHF. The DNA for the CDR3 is TGTGCCAGCAGCTTAGGGAGGGGGGGCGCGAGGTCACCCCTCCACTTT. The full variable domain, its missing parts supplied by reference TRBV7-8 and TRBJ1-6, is GAGVSQSPRYKVAKRGQDVALRCDPISGHVSLFWYQQALGQGPEFLTYFQNEAQLDKSGLPSDRFFAERPEGSVSTLKIQRTQQEDSAVYLCASSLGRGGARSPLHFGNGTRLTVT.

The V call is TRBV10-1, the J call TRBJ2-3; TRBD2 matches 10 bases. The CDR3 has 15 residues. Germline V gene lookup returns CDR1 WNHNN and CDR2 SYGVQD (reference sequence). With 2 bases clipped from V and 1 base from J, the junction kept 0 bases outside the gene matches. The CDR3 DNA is TGCGCCAGCAGTGAGGGGACTAGCGGCACAGATACGCAGTATTTT. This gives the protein CASSEGTSGTDTQYF.

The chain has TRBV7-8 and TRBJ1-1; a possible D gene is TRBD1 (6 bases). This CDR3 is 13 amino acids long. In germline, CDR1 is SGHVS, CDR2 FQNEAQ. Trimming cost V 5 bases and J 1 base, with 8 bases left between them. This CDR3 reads CASSQGGNTEAFF. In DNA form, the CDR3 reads TGTGCCAGCAGCCAAGGGGGGAACACTGAAGCTTTCTTT.

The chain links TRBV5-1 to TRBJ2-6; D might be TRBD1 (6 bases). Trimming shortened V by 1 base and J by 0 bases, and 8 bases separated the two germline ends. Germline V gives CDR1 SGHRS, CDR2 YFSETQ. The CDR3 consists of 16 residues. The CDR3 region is CASSLRTASGANVLTF. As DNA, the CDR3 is TGCGCCAGCAGCTTGAGGACAGCCTCTGGGGCCAACGTCCTGACTTTC.

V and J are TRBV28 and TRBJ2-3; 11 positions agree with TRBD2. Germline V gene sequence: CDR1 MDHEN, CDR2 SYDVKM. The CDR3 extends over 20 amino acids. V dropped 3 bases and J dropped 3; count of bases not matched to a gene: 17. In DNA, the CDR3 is TGTGCCAGCAGTTTGCCGACCCTGTTTAGCGGGAGGGGTGGGACAGATACGCAGTATTTT. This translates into CASSLPTLFSGRGGTDTQYF.

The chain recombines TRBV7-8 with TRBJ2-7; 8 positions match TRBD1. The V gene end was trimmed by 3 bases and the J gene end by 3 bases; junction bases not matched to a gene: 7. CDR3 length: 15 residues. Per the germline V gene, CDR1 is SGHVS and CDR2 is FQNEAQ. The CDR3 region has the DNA TGTGCCAGCAGCTTGCAACAGGGGGTGGTCTACGAGCAGTACTTC. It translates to CASSLQQGVVYEQYF.

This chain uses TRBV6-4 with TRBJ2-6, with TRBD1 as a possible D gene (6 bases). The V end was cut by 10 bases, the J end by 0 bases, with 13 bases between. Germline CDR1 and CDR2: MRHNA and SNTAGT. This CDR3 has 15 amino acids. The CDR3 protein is CANFDRPSGANVLTF. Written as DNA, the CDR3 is TGTGCCAACTTTGACAGGCCCTCTGGGGCCAACGTCCTGACTTTC.

The CDR3 sequence is CASSQVGQISYGYTF. The CDR3 nucleotides read TGCGCCAGCAGCCAAGTGGGCCAGATATCCTATGGCTACACCTTC. The chain has TRBV4-1 and TRBJ1-2; D not certain. The V and J ends lost 1 base and 4 bases respectively, with 13 bases between them. Germline V CDR1 and CDR2: MGHRA, YSYEKL. The CDR3 totals 15 residues.

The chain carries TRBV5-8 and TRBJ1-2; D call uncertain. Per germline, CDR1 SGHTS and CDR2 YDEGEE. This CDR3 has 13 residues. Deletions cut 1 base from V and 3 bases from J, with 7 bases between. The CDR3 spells CASSLSGYYGYTF. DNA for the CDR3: TGTGCCAGCAGCTTGTCGGGATACTATGGCTACACCTTC.

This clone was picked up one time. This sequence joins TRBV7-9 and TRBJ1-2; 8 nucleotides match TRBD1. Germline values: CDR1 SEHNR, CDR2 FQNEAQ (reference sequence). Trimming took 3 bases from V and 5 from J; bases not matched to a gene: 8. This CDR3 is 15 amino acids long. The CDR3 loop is CASSLVGQGAYGYTF. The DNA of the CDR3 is TGTGCCAGCAGCTTGGTAGGACAGGGAGCTTATGGCTACACCTTC.

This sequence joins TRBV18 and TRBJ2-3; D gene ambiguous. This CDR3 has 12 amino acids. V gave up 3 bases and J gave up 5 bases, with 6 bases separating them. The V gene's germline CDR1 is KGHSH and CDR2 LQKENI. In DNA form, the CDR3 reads TGTGCCAGCTCACCTGAGGTAGATACGCAGTATTTT. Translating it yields CASSPEVDTQYF. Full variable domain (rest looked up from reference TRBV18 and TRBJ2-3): NAGVMQNPRHLVRRRGQEARLRCSPMKGHSHVYWYRQLPEEGLKFMVYLQKENIIDESGMPKERFSAEFPKEGPSILRIQQVVRGDSAAYFCASSPEVDTQYFGPGTRLTVL.

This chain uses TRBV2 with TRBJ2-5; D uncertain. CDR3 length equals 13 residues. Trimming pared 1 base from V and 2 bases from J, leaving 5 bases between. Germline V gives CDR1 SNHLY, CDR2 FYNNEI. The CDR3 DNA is TGTGCCAGCAGTGAAGGGAGACAAGAGACCCAGTACTTC. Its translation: CASSEGRQETQYF.

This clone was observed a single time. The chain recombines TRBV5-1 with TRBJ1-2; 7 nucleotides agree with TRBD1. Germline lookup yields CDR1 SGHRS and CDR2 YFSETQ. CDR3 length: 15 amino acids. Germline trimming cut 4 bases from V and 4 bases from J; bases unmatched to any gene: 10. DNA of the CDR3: TGCGCCAGCAGCGCATGGACAGGCGACGTCTATGGCTACACCTTC. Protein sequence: CASSAWTGDVYGYTF.

The CDR3 loop reads CASSQVYGGAYEQYF. The CDR3 nucleotides read TGTGCCAGCAGCCAAGTTTACGGGGGGGCGTACGAGCAGTACTTC. The chain couples TRBV4-2 to TRBJ2-5, with 8 bases aligning to TRBD2. The DNA end is more similar to TRBJ2-7, so the J call may be wrong. Germline CDR1 reads LGHNA; CDR2 reads YNFKEQ. The CDR3 has 15 residues.

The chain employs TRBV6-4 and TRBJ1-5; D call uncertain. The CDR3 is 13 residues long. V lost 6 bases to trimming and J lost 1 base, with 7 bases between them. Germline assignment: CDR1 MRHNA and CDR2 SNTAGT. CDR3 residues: CASSLRSNQPQHF. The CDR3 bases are TGTGCCAGCAGCCTGAGAAGCAATCAGCCCCAGCATTTT.

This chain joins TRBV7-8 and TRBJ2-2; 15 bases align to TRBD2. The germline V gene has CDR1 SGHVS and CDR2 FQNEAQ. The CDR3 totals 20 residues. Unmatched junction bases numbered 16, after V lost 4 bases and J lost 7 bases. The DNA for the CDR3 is TGTGCCAGCAGCTCGGAAAGGACTAGCGGGAGGGAAAGTGGAGGCGGGGAGCTGTTTTTT. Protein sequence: CASSSERTSGRESGGGELFF.

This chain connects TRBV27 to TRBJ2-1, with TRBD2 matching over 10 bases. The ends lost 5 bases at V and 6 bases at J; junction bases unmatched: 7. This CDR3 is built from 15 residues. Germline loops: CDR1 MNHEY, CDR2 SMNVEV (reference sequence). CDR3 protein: CASSNLAGVPNEQFF. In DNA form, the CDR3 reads TGTGCCAGCAGTAACCTAGCGGGGGTCCCCAATGAGCAGTTCTTC.

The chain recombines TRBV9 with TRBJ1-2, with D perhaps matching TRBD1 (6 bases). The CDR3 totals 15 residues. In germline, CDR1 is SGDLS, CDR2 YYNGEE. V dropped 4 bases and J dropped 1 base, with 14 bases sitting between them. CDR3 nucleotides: TGTGCCAGCAGCACCCGGACAGACTTTAACTATGGCTACACCTTC. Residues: CASSTRTDFNYGYTF. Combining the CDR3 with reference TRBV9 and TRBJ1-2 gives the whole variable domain DSGVTQTPKHLITATGQRVTLRCSPRSGDLSVYWYQQSLDQGLQFLIQYYNGEERAKGNILERFSAQQFPDLHSELNLSSLELGDSALYFCASSTRTDFNYGYTFGSGTRLTVV.

CDR3 in amino acids: CASRSGASIQYF. The CDR3, as DNA: TGTGCCAGCAGGTCAGGGGCTAGCATTCAGTACTTC. The chain employs TRBV7-9 and TRBJ2-4; the D gene is possibly TRBD1 (6 bases). Germline CDR1 reads SEHNR; CDR2 reads FQNEAQ (reference sequence). CDR3 length: 12 residues. V shed 6 bases and J shed 9 bases, with 12 bases lying between them.

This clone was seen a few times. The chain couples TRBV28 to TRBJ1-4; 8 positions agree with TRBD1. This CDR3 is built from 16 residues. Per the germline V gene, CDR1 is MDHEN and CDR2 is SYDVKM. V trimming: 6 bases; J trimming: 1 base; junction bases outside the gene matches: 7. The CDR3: CASSTNRGLTNEKLFF. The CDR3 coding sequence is TGTGCCAGCAGCACCAACAGGGGGTTAACTAATGAAAAACTGTTTTTT. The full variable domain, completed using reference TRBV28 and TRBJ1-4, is DVKVTQSSRYLVKRTGEKVFLECVQDMDHENMFWYRQDPGLGLRLIYFSYDVKMKEKGDIPEGYSVSREKKERFSLILESASTNQTSMYLCASSTNRGLTNEKLFFGSGTQLSVL.